These 14 T cell receptor beta chains were all obtained from the same sample, sequenced in a study of tumor-infiltrating lymphocytes in oesophageal squamous cell carcinoma (dated by TCRdb to the mid-2010s). Library prep was done by PCR. Sequenced using an Illumina HiSeq 2000. TCRdb itself trimmed the public reads at Q25 with fastp, ran MiXCR and retained productive beta chains. Rows matching on CDR3 protein sequence are summarized as one entry with the most common DNA and genes. The sample contains 20,000 or so distinct CDR3 sequences, 40% to 50% of them found a single time. Clones ranked in the top ten supply around 40% of the sample. Sequencing was done on a sample of esophageal tumor tissue. These receptors all come from a male donor with esophageal squamous cell carcinoma.

This clonotype counts as medium-sized. V and J are TRBV7-2 and TRBJ2-7, with TRBD2 identical over 8 bases. This CDR3 comprises 15 residues. Germline V gives CDR1 SGHTA, CDR2 FQGNSA. V lost 2 bases to trimming and J lost 1 base; unmatched junction nucleotides: 4. This CDR3 reads CASSLWSGSSYEQYF. Here the CDR3 DNA reads TGTGCCAGCAGCTTATGGAGCGGGAGTTCCTACGAGCAGTACTTC. Looking up the rest from reference TRBV7-2 and TRBJ2-7 gives the full variable domain: GAGVSQSPSNKVTEKGKDVELRCDPISGHTALYWYRQSLGQGLEFLIYFQGNSAPDKSGLPSDRFSAERTGGSVSTLTIQRTQQEDSAVYLCASSLWSGSSYEQYFGPGTRLTVT.

The rearrangement joins TRBV7-2 to TRBJ1-1; maybe TRBD1 (6 bases). CDR1 and CDR2 from the germline V gene are SGHTA and FQGNSA. The CDR3 runs 13 residues. V was trimmed by 1 base and J by 8 bases, leaving 11 bases between them. CDR3 in DNA: TGTGCCAGCAGCTTAGTTTTGAGGGGGGAAGCTTTCTTT. It is translated as CASSLVLRGEAFF.

The V gene is TRBV7-3, the J gene TRBJ2-1; 8 bases map to TRBD2. Trimming cost V 4 bases and J 7 bases; bases outside gene matches: 9. Germline V lookup: CDR1 SGHTA, CDR2 FQGTGA. The CDR3 length is 15 residues. The CDR3 DNA follows: TGTGCCAGCAGCTCTGGAGGGAGCGGGGGAAATGAGCAGTTCTTC. Translated: CASSSGGSGGNEQFF.

This clonotype counts as medium-sized. The chain has TRBV6-1 and TRBJ2-5, with D unresolved. The CDR3 is 12 residues long. CDR1 is MNHNS, CDR2 SASEGT, per germline. Trimming stripped 6 bases from V and 5 bases from J, with 10 bases between. CDR3 coding DNA: TGTGCCAGCAGGACGATAGGGGAGACCCAGTACTTC. This gives the protein CASRTIGETQYF.

This clonotype appeared a few times. The V and J genes are TRBV5-1 and TRBJ2-3; D is unresolved. The V gene lost 0 bases and the J gene lost 4 bases, with 3 bases spanning the gap. CDR3 length equals 12 residues. Germline assignment: CDR1 SGHRS and CDR2 YFSETQ. The CDR3 nucleotides are TGCGCCAGCAGCTTGGAATCAGATACGCAGTATTTT. Its protein is CASSLESDTQYF.

This clonotype was detected only a few times. This chain uses TRBV7-8 with TRBJ2-5, with 10 bases lining up with TRBD1. Germline loops: CDR1 SGHVS, CDR2 FQNEAQ. V was pared by 2 bases and J by 4 bases, with 13 bases of the junction left unmatched. CDR3 length: 18 residues. In nucleotides, the CDR3 is TGTGCCAGCAGCTTAATATTGGTCGGGGACAGGGGTTTAGAGACCCAGTACTTC. It translates to CASSLILVGDRGLETQYF.

The chain joins TRBV6-5 to TRBJ2-5, with D possibly being TRBD1 (6 bases). There are 15 residues in the CDR3. Between the trimmed V and J ends, which lost 5 bases and 2 bases, there was a span of 15 bases. Germline V gives CDR1 MNHEY, CDR2 SVGAGI. In DNA, the CDR3 is TGTGCCAGCAGTCTGCTTACAGGGCAACAAGAGACCCAGTACTTC. Its translation is CASSLLTGQQETQYF.

This clonotype occurred a few times. This chain links TRBV9 with TRBJ2-1, with TRBD2 identical over 8 bases. Germline-derived CDR1 and CDR2 are SGDLS and YYNGEE. The CDR3 runs to 15 residues. The ends lost 0 bases at V and 8 bases at J; junction bases unmatched: 7. Written as DNA, the CDR3 is TGTGCCAGCAGCGTAGAGTACCGGGAGGGGGATGAGCAGTTCTTC. It is translated as CASSVEYREGDEQFF.

The chain is built from TRBV7-8 and TRBJ1-6; no clear D gene. The CDR3 spans 13 residues. Looked up from germline, CDR1 is SGHVS and CDR2 is FQNEAQ. The V end was cut by 2 bases, the J end by 8 bases, with 7 bases between. The CDR3 DNA follows: TGTGCCAGCAGCTTATTACGTGATTCACCCCTCCACTTT. As protein: CASSLLRDSPLHF.

Judged by abundance, this clonotype is medium-sized. An end of the junction differs from the germline gene, which may be a read error. The DNA of the CDR3 is TGTGCCAGCAGAACAGGGGGCCAACAGACCCAGTACTTC. This translates into CASRTGGQQTQYF. This rearrangement joins TRBV6-1 to TRBJ2-5; 9 bases are a match to TRBD1. The CDR3 runs to 13 residues. Germline CDR1 reads MNHNS; CDR2 reads SASEGT.

This clonotype was picked up many times. This chain links TRBV27 with TRBJ2-5; D possibly corresponds to TRBD1 (5 bases). This CDR3 spans 14 amino acids. The germline V and J ends were trimmed by 5 bases and 5 bases, with 15 bases remaining between them. Germline loops: CDR1 MNHEY, CDR2 SMNVEV (reference sequence). The CDR3 here is CASSKQGLGETQYF. For the CDR3, the DNA is TGTGCCAGCAGTAAGCAGGGCCTGGGGGAGACCCAGTACTTC.

This clonotype was recorded at least ten times. A much larger clone differs from this one at a single base, so this may be a read error. In DNA, the CDR3 is TGTGCCAGCAGCTTAGGTCTATCTTACGACGAGCAGTACTTC. Translating it yields CASSLGLSYDEQYF. The gene calls are TRBV11-3 and TRBJ2-7; D ambiguous. Trimming left V 1 base short and J 5 bases short, with 12 bases between. CDR1 is SGHNT, CDR2 YENEEA, per germline. This CDR3 contains 14 residues.

The chain joins TRBV7-8 to TRBJ2-5; 7 nucleotides match TRBD2. The length of the CDR3 is 15 residues. V dropped 2 bases and J dropped 4; count of bases not matched to a gene: 7. Germline CDR1 reads SGHVS; CDR2 reads FQNEAQ. CDR3: CASSLLRTGGETQYF. The DNA of the CDR3 is TGTGCCAGCAGCTTATTAAGGACGGGAGGAGAGACCCAGTACTTC. Together with reference TRBV7-8 and TRBJ2-5, the CDR3 gives the full variable domain: GAGVSQSPRYKVAKRGQDVALRCDPISGHVSLFWYQQALGQGPEFLTYFQNEAQLDKSGLPSDRFFAERPEGSVSTLKIQRTQQEDSAVYLCASSLLRTGGETQYFGPGTRLLVL.

On this clonotype: The missing conserved phenylalanine or tryptophan at the end of this CDR3 makes a read error likely. No DNA is shown, since the ends of the CDR3 on it are uncertain; the CDR3 is the one TCRdb lists. The chain combines TRBV7-2 with TRBJ1-4; TRBD1 was called by the table and not checked on the DNA. Ends included, the CDR3 has 16 residues. Per the germline V gene, CDR1 is SGHTA and CDR2 is FQGNSA. This chain's CDR3 is CASSRYRGLETQYFGA.